These T cell receptor beta chains were read from a single sample in a study of blood T cell repertoires in COVID-19. The method was immunoSEQ multiplex PCR; TCRdb's version includes in-frame clones alone and lacks a portion of them. The sample gives 30,000 to 40,000 clones, 88% of which show up once; 4.9% is in the top ten. What was sequenced was peripheral blood. These TCRs come from an older woman with active COVID-19. CDR3s include the opening cysteine and the closing phenylalanine or tryptophan. D genes are given only for firm matches. Rows may omit the clone size; those that give it use once, few, many or a size class.

V: TRBV11-2; J: TRBJ2-6; D: NA; size: NA; DNA: TGTGCCAGCAGCTTCAGTACAATCTCTGGGGCCAACGTCCTGACTTTC; CDR3: CASSFSTISGANVLTF
V: TRBV29-1; J: TRBJ2-7; D: NA; size: NA; DNA: TGCAGCGCCCTAGAGGCCACCAGCTCCTACGAGCAGTACTTC; CDR3: CSALEATSSYEQYF
V: TRBV4-2; J: TRBJ1-2; D: NA; size: NA; DNA: TGTGCCAGCAGCCAAGTAGAGGACAGCCCAGGTGGCTACACCTTC; CDR3: CASSQVEDSPGGYTF
V: TRBV7-2; J: TRBJ2-1; D: TRBD2; size: NA; DNA: TGTGCCAGCAGCTTCGGGGGGGTCTACAATGAGCAGTTCTTC; CDR3: CASSFGGVYNEQFF
V: TRBV6-6; J: TRBJ2-2; D: NA; size: NA; DNA: NA; CDR3: CASSYFGSGELFF
V: TRBV7-2; J: TRBJ2-2; D: NA; size: few; DNA: TGTGCCAGCAGCTTAGTTACAGGGAGGGAGCTGTTTTTT; CDR3: CASSLVTGRELFF
V: TRBV6-2/TRBV6-3; J: TRBJ1-5; D: NA; size: NA; DNA: TGTGCCAGCAGTCCCCCACGATTCAGGGTAGACTATCAGCCCCAGCATTTT; CDR3: CASSPPRFRVDYQPQHF
V: TRBV13; J: TRBJ1-1; D: TRBD1; size: NA; DNA: TGTGCCAGCAGCTTTAACAGGGGTCAGAACACTGAAGCTTTCTTT; CDR3: CASSFNRGQNTEAFF
V: TRBV5-4; J: TRBJ2-7; D: NA; size: NA; DNA: TGTGCCAGCAGCTTGAGAGGTAGCGTCTACGAGCAGTACTTC; CDR3: CASSLRGSVYEQYF
V: TRBV5-1; J: TRBJ2-3; D: NA; size: NA; DNA: TGCGCCAGCAGCTTGGACGGTGCTAGCACAGATACGCAGTATTTT; CDR3: CASSLDGASTDTQYF
V: TRBV4-3; J: TRBJ2-7; D: NA; size: NA; DNA: TGCGCCAGCAGCCAAGGCCAGGAGGGGATCTACGAGCAGTACTTC; CDR3: CASSQGQEGIYEQYF
V: TRBV24-1; J: TRBJ2-7; D: NA; size: NA; DNA: TGTGCCACCAGTGATTACAGGGCCGTGCAGTACTTC; CDR3: CATSDYRAVQYF
V: TRBV12-3/TRBV12-4; J: TRBJ1-6; D: NA; size: NA; DNA: TGTGCCAGCAGTTTCGTTAATTCACCCCTCCACTTT; CDR3: CASSFVNSPLHF
V: TRBV7-9; J: TRBJ2-1; D: NA; size: NA; DNA: TGTGCCAGCAGCTTAGGAACAGGGTACAATCTCCACAATGAGCAGTTCTTC; CDR3: CASSLGTGYNLHNEQFF
V: TRBV29-1; J: TRBJ2-2; D: TRBD2; size: once; DNA: TGCAGCGTTGGGGTTGCGGGGGGGCCTACCGGGGAGCTGTTTTTT; CDR3: CSVGVAGGPTGELFF
V: TRBV5-1; J: TRBJ2-3; D: TRBD1; size: NA; DNA: TGCGCCAGCAGCCCCGGACAGGGTCAAGATACGCAGTATTTT; CDR3: CASSPGQGQDTQYF
V: TRBV15; J: TRBJ2-7; D: NA; size: NA; DNA: TGTGCCACCAGCAGAGATCGGGGGAGCTCCTACGAGCAGTACTTC; CDR3: CATSRDRGSSYEQYF
V: TRBV28; J: TRBJ1-2; D: TRBD1; size: NA; DNA: TGTGCCAGCAGTCGACCACCAGGGGGCGAAGACTATGGCTACACCTTC; CDR3: CASSRPPGGEDYGYTF
V: TRBV9; J: TRBJ2-3; D: TRBD2; size: NA; DNA: TGTGCCAGCAGCGTAGAAGGTAGCGGGGGGGTCCGTACGCAGTATTTT; CDR3: CASSVEGSGGVRTQYF
V: TRBV11-2; J: TRBJ2-1; D: NA; size: NA; DNA: TGTGCCAGCAGCCCCAGACTAAGGACCTTCAATGAGCAGTTCTTC; CDR3: CASSPRLRTFNEQFF
V: TRBV4-1; J: TRBJ2-7; D: NA; size: medium-sized; DNA: TGCGCCAGCAGCCATCTCAATAGCAACTTATACGAGCAGTACTTC; CDR3: CASSHLNSNLYEQYF
V: TRBV9; J: TRBJ1-2; D: TRBD1; size: NA; DNA: TGTGCCAGCAGCAAACAGGGGGCAGGCTATGGCTACACCTTC; CDR3: CASSKQGAGYGYTF
V: TRBV4-1; J: TRBJ2-7; D: TRBD2; size: NA; DNA: TGCGCCAGCACCCCCGGGACTAGCGGGGCTACCCCCTACGAGCAGTACTTC; CDR3: CASTPGTSGATPYEQYF
V: TRBV10-1; J: TRBJ2-5; D: NA; size: NA; DNA: TGCGCCAGCAGTGAGTCAGGGGCGGGGAAAGAGACCCAGTACTTC; CDR3: CASSESGAGKETQYF
V: TRBV5-4; J: TRBJ2-5; D: NA; size: NA; DNA: TGTGCCAGCAGCCTGCGGGCAGGTCCTCAAGAGACCCAGTACTTC; CDR3: CASSLRAGPQETQYF
V: TRBV12-3/TRBV12-4; J: TRBJ2-1; D: NA; size: NA; DNA: TGTGCCAGCAGCCTCGACAGGAATGAGCAGTTCTTC; CDR3: CASSLDRNEQFF
V: TRBV4-3; J: TRBJ2-7; D: NA; size: NA; DNA: TGCGCCAGCAGCCAAGATTCAGGGGTCAACGAGCAGTACTTC; CDR3: CASSQDSGVNEQYF
V: TRBV7-3; J: TRBJ2-5; D: TRBD1; size: NA; DNA: TGTGCCAGCAGCTCCGGACAGGGTAGGGGAGAGACCCAGTACTTC; CDR3: CASSSGQGRGETQYF
V: TRBV18; J: TRBJ1-2; D: TRBD1; size: NA; DNA: TGTGCCAGCTCTCAACAGGGGGCGGATGGCTACACCTTC; CDR3: CASSQQGADGYTF
V: TRBV7-2; J: TRBJ1-6; D: NA; size: NA; DNA: TGTGCCAGCAGCTTAGTTGGAAATCTGCAGGGGATTAATTCACCCCTCCACTTT; CDR3: CASSLVGNLQGINSPLHF
V: TRBV10-2; J: TRBJ2-7; D: TRBD1; size: NA; DNA: TGCGCCACGACAGGGGGGTACTACGAGCAGTACTTC; CDR3: CATTGGYYEQYF
V: TRBV18; J: TRBJ2-7; D: NA; size: once; DNA: TGTGCCAGCTCACCACCGGCTACGCGGGCCTACGAGCAGTACTTC; CDR3: CASSPPATRAYEQYF
V: TRBV6-2/TRBV6-3; J: TRBJ2-1; D: TRBD2; size: NA; DNA: TGTGCCAGCAGCAAGACTAGCAGGGAGGAGCAGTTCTTC; CDR3: CASSKTSREEQFF
V: TRBV29-1; J: TRBJ2-1; D: NA; size: NA; DNA: TGCAGCGTGGAACCGGGACACGAAGGGTTCGATGAGCAGTTCTTC; CDR3: CSVEPGHEGFDEQFF
V: TRBV4-2; J: TRBJ2-5; D: NA; size: NA; DNA: TGTGCCAGCAGCCAAGAGGGAGGAAGGGGCGGGGAGGAGACCCAGTACTTC; CDR3: CASSQEGGRGGEETQYF
V: TRBV28; J: TRBJ1-4; D: NA; size: NA; DNA: TGTGCCAGCAGTTTGGAGAATACCCGTGAAAAACTGTTTTTT; CDR3: CASSLENTREKLFF
V: TRBV15; J: TRBJ2-5; D: TRBD2; size: NA; DNA: TGTGCCACCAGCAGAGGACTAGCGGGGAGGGAGACCCAGTACTTC; CDR3: CATSRGLAGRETQYF
V: TRBV7-8; J: TRBJ2-1; D: NA; size: NA; DNA: TGTGCCAGCAGCTCTGATATTAGCTCCTACAATGAGCAGTTCTTC; CDR3: CASSSDISSYNEQFF
V: TRBV5-1; J: TRBJ1-4; D: NA; size: NA; DNA: TGCGCCAGCAGCTCCCTGGGGGGGAATAATGAAAAACTGTTTTTT; CDR3: CASSSLGGNNEKLFF
V: TRBV30; J: TRBJ2-3; D: NA; size: NA; DNA: TGTGCCTGGAGCCCTACGGGGGTATACACAGATACGCAGTATTTT; CDR3: CAWSPTGVYTDTQYF
V: TRBV4-1; J: TRBJ2-1; D: TRBD2; size: NA; DNA: TGCGCCAGCAGCCCCGGACTAGATGATGAGCAGTTCTTC; CDR3: CASSPGLDDEQFF
V: TRBV6-5; J: TRBJ2-5; D: TRBD2; size: NA; DNA: TGTGCCAGCAGTCCCCTAGCGGGGGGGCCGAAGACCCAGTACTTC; CDR3: CASSPLAGGPKTQYF
V: TRBV10-3; J: TRBJ2-5; D: TRBD2; size: NA; DNA: TGTGCCATCAGTGTAGACAAGGGGGCTAGCGGGGGGCCCCAAGAGACCCAGTACTTC; CDR3: CAISVDKGASGGPQETQYF
V: TRBV3-1/TRBV3-2; J: TRBJ2-3; D: NA; size: NA; DNA: TGTGCCAGCAGCCATGGAGGGCGAGATACGCAGTATTTT; CDR3: CASSHGGRDTQYF
V: TRBV13; J: TRBJ2-7; D: TRBD2; size: NA; DNA: TGTGCCAGCAGTTTAAGCCTAGCGGGGGGTGGCCGGCAGTACTTC; CDR3: CASSLSLAGGGRQYF
V: TRBV7-8; J: TRBJ1-6; D: NA; size: NA; DNA: TGTGCCAGCAGCACTCGGAGGACAGATTCACCCCTCCACTTT; CDR3: CASSTRRTDSPLHF
V: TRBV5-1; J: TRBJ2-1; D: TRBD2; size: NA; DNA: TGCGCCAGCTCCGGGGGCGGGGGGTTCAATGAGCAGTTCTTC; CDR3: CASSGGGGFNEQFF
V: TRBV29-1; J: TRBJ2-3; D: NA; size: NA; DNA: TGCAGCGTTGAACCCAGGGGTGGCGATACGCAGTATTTT; CDR3: CSVEPRGGDTQYF
V: TRBV7-9; J: TRBJ2-1; D: NA; size: NA; DNA: TGTGCCAGCAGCTTAGGAAGCGAGCTCGGTGAGCAGTTCTTC; CDR3: CASSLGSELGEQFF
V: TRBV18; J: TRBJ1-1; D: TRBD1; size: NA; DNA: TGTGCCAGCTCGCCCGGGACAGACTTGGAGGGCACTGAAGCTTTCTTT; CDR3: CASSPGTDLEGTEAFF
V: TRBV9; J: TRBJ2-3; D: TRBD2; size: NA; DNA: TGTGCCCGCCGCCCGCGGGGGGCTCGCGGGGGGGCCGGCACAGATACGCAGTATTTT; CDR3: CARRPRGARGGAGTDTQYF
V: TRBV7-2; J: TRBJ1-1; D: NA; size: NA; DNA: TGTGCCAGCAGTAGGACAGCGAGCAACACTGAAGCTTTCTTT; CDR3: CASSRTASNTEAFF
V: TRBV19; J: TRBJ1-5; D: TRBD1; size: NA; DNA: TGTGCCAGTAGCCAGGGGGCGCAGGTAGGAGGGGTGATTTTT; CDR3: CASSQGAQVGGVIF
V: TRBV30; J: TRBJ1-6; D: NA; size: NA; DNA: TGTGCCTGGAGTGTCGGACTATTGAATTCACCCCTCCACTTT; CDR3: CAWSVGLLNSPLHF